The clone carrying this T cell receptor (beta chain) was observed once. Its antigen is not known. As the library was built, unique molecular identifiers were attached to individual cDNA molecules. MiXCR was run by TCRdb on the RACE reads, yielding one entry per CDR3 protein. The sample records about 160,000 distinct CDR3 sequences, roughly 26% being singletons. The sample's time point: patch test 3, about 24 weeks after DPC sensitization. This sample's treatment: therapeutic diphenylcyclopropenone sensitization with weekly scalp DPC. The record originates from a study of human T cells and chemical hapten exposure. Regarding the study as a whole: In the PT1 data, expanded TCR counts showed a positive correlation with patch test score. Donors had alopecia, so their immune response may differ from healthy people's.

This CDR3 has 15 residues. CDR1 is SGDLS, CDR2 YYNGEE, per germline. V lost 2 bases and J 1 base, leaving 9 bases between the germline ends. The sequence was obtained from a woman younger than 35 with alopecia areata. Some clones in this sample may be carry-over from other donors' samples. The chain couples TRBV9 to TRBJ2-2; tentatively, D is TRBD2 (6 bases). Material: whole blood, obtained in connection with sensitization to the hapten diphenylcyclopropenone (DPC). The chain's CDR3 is CASSVTSLNTGELFF. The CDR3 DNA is TGTGCCAGCAGCGTGACTAGTCTGAACACCGGGGAGCTGTTTTTT.